Shown below are 25 T cell receptor beta chains from a single sample sequenced in a study of regulatory T cells in long-lasting Graves disease. Arm-PCR with iRepertoire HTBI primers amplified the CDR3 regions for these TCR beta libraries. TCRdb reanalysed the multiplex PCR reads using MiXCR and keeps one entry per CDR3 protein. The repertoire holds some 460,000 distinct CDR3 sequences, with around 15% as singletons. As to time point: newly diagnosed GD, antithyroid drugs for less than 3 months. Following extraction of RNA from PBMCs, that RNA was used to make the TCR library. The same data also contributed to another study, on T cells in Graves' hyperthyroidism and ophthalmopathy.

The sample here was peripheral blood mononuclear cells (PBMCs), taken at new diagnosis, from a patient treated with antithyroid drugs. These receptors were obtained from a man aged 40-50 years with Graves disease.

The chain couples TRBV11-2 to TRBJ1-5; D is uncertain. The CDR3 consists of 13 residues. Between the trimmed V and J ends, which lost 3 bases and 5 bases, there was a span of 8 bases. Germline values: CDR1 SGHAT, CDR2 FQNNGV. The CDR3 nucleotides are TGTGCCAGCAGCTTTTCATTGGATCAGCCCCAGCATTTT. Amino acid sequence: CASSFSLDQPQHF.

This clonotype was detected ten times or more. V gene TRBV2 combines with J gene TRBJ2-2; 13 bases are a match to TRBD2. Germline V gene sequence: CDR1 SNHLY, CDR2 FYNNEI. Losses at the gene ends were 6 bases for V and 5 bases for J; bases not matched to a gene: 6. The CDR3 loop spans 16 amino acids. CDR3 protein: CASRRLAGGHTGELFF. The CDR3 nucleotides read TGTGCCAGCAGACGACTAGCGGGAGGTCATACCGGGGAGCTGTTTTTT.

This clonotype was observed many times. The V and J genes are TRBV2 and TRBJ2-1; D is uncertain. The CDR3 consists of 15 residues. Trimming removed 3 bases from V and 0 bases from J, with 9 bases in between. The germline gives CDR1 SNHLY, CDR2 FYNNEI. CDR3 DNA: TGTGCCAGCAGTGATGACTTTAGCTCCTACAATGAGCAGTTCTTC. It encodes CASSDDFSSYNEQFF.

This clonotype was detected ten times or more. The chain combines TRBV24-1 with TRBJ2-1; perhaps TRBD1 as D (6 bases). This CDR3 has 13 amino acids. The germline gives CDR1 KGHDR, CDR2 SFDVKD. The ends were cut back, 4 bases at V and 3 bases at J, with 6 bases in the middle. CDR3 sequence (DNA): TGTGCCACCAGTGAGGACAGCTACAATGAGCAGTTCTTC. It codes for CATSEDSYNEQFF.

V usage is TRBV7-3 and J usage is TRBJ2-5, with D uncertain. The CDR3 totals 13 residues. Germline V CDR1 and CDR2: SGHTA, FQGTGA. Deletions cut 5 bases from V and 3 bases from J, with 10 bases between. The CDR3 nucleotides are TGTGCCAGCAGCCCGGCACGGGAAGAGACCCAGTACTTC. Translating it yields CASSPAREETQYF.

Many counts were recorded for this clonotype. V usage is TRBV6-9 and J usage is TRBJ2-5, with 7 nucleotides matching TRBD2. Germline V CDR1 and CDR2: MNHGY, SVAAGI. Trimming took 3 bases from V and 4 from J; bases not matched to a gene: 8. There are 15 residues in the CDR3. CDR3 in amino acids: CASSYSKGRGETQYF. The CDR3 DNA reads TGTGCCAGCAGTTACTCGAAGGGGAGGGGAGAGACCCAGTACTTC.

As to this clonotype: Given a much more abundant clone one base away, this may be a read error. The V gene is TRBV6-8, the J gene TRBJ1-5, with D hard to call. V gave up 0 bases and J gave up 6 bases, with 18 bases separating them. The CDR3 runs 17 residues. Per germline, CDR1 MNHGY and CDR2 SAAAGT. The CDR3 protein is CASSYSTASKAPQPQHF. The CDR3 DNA sequence: TGTGCCAGCAGTTACTCGACGGCCAGCAAAGCCCCTCAGCCCCAGCATTTT.

In its sample, this clonotype was seen many times. The chain carries TRBV2 and TRBJ2-2, with D hard to call. Looked up from germline, CDR1 is SNHLY and CDR2 is FYNNEI. The CDR3 length is 15 residues. Trimming pared 4 bases from V and 8 bases from J, leaving 17 bases between. CDR3 nucleotide sequence: TGTGCCAGCAGTGCTAGGTTACCCTCGTTAGGGGAGCTGTTTTTT. Protein product: CASSARLPSLGELFF.

This clonotype was recorded at least ten times. The genes are TRBV28 and TRBJ1-2; 7 nucleotides match TRBD1. From germline, CDR1 is MDHEN and CDR2 SYDVKM. The CDR3 covers 14 residues. The junction had 11 bases not matched to a gene; V was cut back by 5 bases and J by 8 bases. The CDR3 DNA is TGTGCCAGCAGTACGAGACAGGGATTTGGGGGCTACACCTTC. This codes for CASSTRQGFGGYTF.

This clonotype was recorded at least ten times. The rearrangement uses TRBV12-3 or TRBV12-4 and TRBJ1-5, with D unresolved. V was cut by 3 bases and J by 0 bases, with 9 bases left in between. The CDR3 runs to 15 residues. As DNA, the CDR3 is TGTGCCAGCAGTTTCTCCGGCCTTAGCAATCAGCCCCAGCATTTT. It specifies CASSFSGLSNQPQHF.

This sequence joins TRBV7-9 and TRBJ2-7, with TRBD2 matching over 10 bases. Germline CDR1 is SEHNR and CDR2 is FQNEAQ (reference sequence). The CDR3 sequence is 16 residues long. Trimming cost V 4 bases and J 6 bases; bases outside gene matches: 12. The CDR3 loop is CASSSLGLAGVLEQYF. CDR3 bases: TGTGCCAGCAGCTCGTTGGGGCTAGCGGGAGTCCTCGAGCAGTACTTC.

This clonotype came up a few times. The gene calls are TRBV7-3 and TRBJ2-2; D not resolved. CDR1 is SGHTA and CDR2 is FQGTGA in the germline V gene. This CDR3 is 13 amino acids long. V was cut by 1 base and J by 7 bases, with 7 bases left in between. Here the CDR3 reads CASSLILSGELFF. CDR3 bases: TGTGCCAGCAGCTTAATTCTGAGCGGGGAGCTGTTTTTT.

J is TRBJ2-1 and V is TRBV7-2, with 13 nucleotides matching TRBD2. CDR1 SGHTA and CDR2 FQGNSA come from the germline V gene. CDR3 size: 17 residues. The junction had 7 bases not matched to a gene; V was cut back by 4 bases and J by 4 bases. CDR3 nucleotides: TGTGCCAGCAGCTCTTCCCGGACTAGCGGGAGATACAATGAGCAGTTCTTC. Translated, it gives CASSSSRTSGRYNEQFF.

In its sample, this clonotype was seen a few times. This chain uses TRBV7-3 with TRBJ2-1, with D unresolved. Trimming took off 1 base at V and 9 bases at J, with 10 bases between the two ends. The CDR3 length is 13 residues. Germline CDR1 reads SGHTA; CDR2 reads FQGTGA. CDR3 protein: CASSLIPLSEQFF. For the CDR3, the DNA is TGTGCCAGCAGCTTAATTCCCCTTAGTGAGCAGTTCTTC.

On this clonotype itself: A much larger clonotype is one base distant, so this may be a read error. The chain is built from TRBV30 and TRBJ2-3, with no clear D. Germline loops: CDR1 GTSNPN, CDR2 SVGIG (reference sequence). V shed 0 bases and J shed 4 bases, with 20 bases lying between them. CDR3 length: 17 amino acids. The CDR3 is CAWSVRPVVRMADTQYF. As DNA, the CDR3 is TGTGCCTGGAGTGTAAGGCCCGTGGTTAGGATGGCAGATACGCAGTATTTT.

The chain is built from TRBV6-2 or TRBV6-3 and TRBJ2-5, with TRBD2 identical over 7 bases. The CDR3 loop spans 14 amino acids. The germline CDR1 and CDR2 sequences are MNHEY and SVGEGT. V was clipped by 3 bases and J by 4 bases; unmatched bases: 5. As DNA, the CDR3 is TGTGCCAGCAGTTATTTTTTAGCGGGAGAGACCCAGTACTTC. Translated, it gives CASSYFLAGETQYF.

This clonotype was seen many times. The junction and the germline gene differ at one end; a read error may be behind it. This chain links TRBV20-1 with TRBJ2-3; D is possibly TRBD2 (6 bases). This CDR3 is built from 12 residues. CDR1 and CDR2 from the germline V gene are DFQATT and SNEGSKA (reference sequence). The CDR3 bases are TGCCGTGCCCTAGCGAGCGGGGATACGCAGTATTTT. This codes for CRALASGDTQYF.

This clonotype was observed many times. The chain combines TRBV6-1 with TRBJ2-2; TRBD2 agrees at 11 bases. This CDR3 is built from 15 residues. Germline V CDR1 and CDR2: MNHNS, SASEGT. J was trimmed by 6 bases and V by 2 bases; bases with no gene match: 2. The CDR3 sequence is CASSEQLAGAGELFF. In nucleotides, the CDR3 is TGTGCCAGCAGTGAACAACTAGCGGGAGCCGGGGAGCTGTTTTTT.

This clonotype was seen many times. This chain links TRBV18 with TRBJ1-2, with 7 bases aligning to TRBD1. The length of the CDR3 is 16 residues. After removal of 2 bases from V and 4 bases from J, the junction contained 10 bases not matched to a gene. Germline loops: CDR1 KGHSH, CDR2 LQKENI. The CDR3 sequence is CASSPSAGGVGYGYTF. The CDR3 region has the DNA TGTGCCAGCTCACCATCGGCAGGGGGGGTAGGCTATGGCTACACCTTC.

This chain connects TRBV5-4 to TRBJ2-2; D gene unclear. Germline CDR1 SGHNT, CDR2 YYREEE (reference sequence). Trimming cost V 4 bases and J 2 bases, with 9 bases left between them. The CDR3 extends over 14 amino acids. CDR3 DNA sequence: TGTGCCAGCAGCCGCGAGGAAAACACCGGGGAGCTGTTTTTT. Translated, it gives CASSREENTGELFF.

The table lists this clonotype with many counts. J is TRBJ2-7 and V is TRBV20-1, with 9 bases that match TRBD1. The germline V gene has CDR1 DFQATT and CDR2 SNEGSKA (reference sequence). This CDR3 has 13 residues. With V trimmed by 3 bases and J by 6 bases, 6 bases remained unmatched. The CDR3 DNA is TGCAGTGCTAGTCGCGGGACAGGGTCCGAGCAGTACTTC. Its protein is CSASRGTGSEQYF.

This clonotype was seen only a few times. This chain uses TRBV4-1 with TRBJ2-7, with D maybe TRBD1 (6 bases). Germline CDR1 and CDR2: MGHRA and YSYEKL. This CDR3 is 15 amino acids long. Trimming cost V 4 bases and J 3 bases, with 16 bases left between them. CDR3 residues: CASSLLRTALYEQYF. CDR3 nucleotides: TGCGCCAGCAGCCTCCTAAGGACAGCGCTCTACGAGCAGTACTTC.

In its sample, this clonotype was seen many times. The V gene is TRBV30, the J gene TRBJ2-4; TRBD1 is a possible D gene (7 bases). Trimming left V 7 bases short and J 0 bases short, with 10 bases between. The CDR3 covers 13 residues. Per the germline V gene, CDR1 is GTSNPN and CDR2 is SVGIG (reference sequence). CDR3 in DNA: TGTGCCTTCCAGGGGGGAGCCAAAAACATTCAGTACTTC. It encodes CAFQGGAKNIQYF. Based on the CDR3 plus reference TRBV30 and TRBJ2-4, the full variable domain is SQTIHQWPATLVQPVGSPLSLECTVEGTSNPNLYWYRQAAGRGLQLLFYSVGIGQISSEVPQNLSASRPQDRQFILSSKKLLLSDSGFYLCAFQGGAKNIQYFGAGTRLSVL.

This clonotype appeared a few times. The genes are TRBV28 and TRBJ2-3; 9 positions match TRBD2. V shed 6 bases, J shed 7 bases, and the junction held 11 bases outside the gene matches. Germline loops: CDR1 MDHEN, CDR2 SYDVKM. This CDR3 has 15 amino acids. As DNA, the CDR3 is TGTGCCAGCAGGCCTGACGGGACTAGCCTGAATACGCAGTATTTT. This codes for CASRPDGTSLNTQYF.

About this clonotype itself: At one end, the junction sequence differs from germline, possibly due to a read error. The chain combines TRBV6-1 with TRBJ2-1, with D maybe TRBD2 (5 bases). The CDR3 consists of 15 residues. Germline V gene lookup returns CDR1 MNHNS and CDR2 SASEGT. The CDR3 region has the DNA TGTGCCAGCAGTCGACGGAATGATGACTACAATGAGCAGTCCTTC. Residues: CASSRRNDDYNEQSF.